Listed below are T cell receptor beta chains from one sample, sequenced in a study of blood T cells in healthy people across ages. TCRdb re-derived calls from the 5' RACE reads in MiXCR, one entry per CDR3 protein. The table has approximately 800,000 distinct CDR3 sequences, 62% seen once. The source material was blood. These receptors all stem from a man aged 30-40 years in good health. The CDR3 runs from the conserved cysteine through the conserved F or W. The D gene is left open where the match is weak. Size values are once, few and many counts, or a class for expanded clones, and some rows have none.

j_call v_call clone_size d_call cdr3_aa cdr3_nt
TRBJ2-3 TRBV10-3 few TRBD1 CAITGGVSTDTQYF TGTGCCATCACAGGGGGCGTCAGCACAGATACGCAGTATTTT
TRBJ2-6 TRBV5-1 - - CASSLDTISGANVLTF TGCGCCAGCAGTTTAGACACGATCTCTGGGGCCAACGTCCTGACTTTC
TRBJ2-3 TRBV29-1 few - CSVEEWGTQYF TGCAGCGTTGAAGAGTGGGGAACGCAGTATTTT
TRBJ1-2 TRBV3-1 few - CASSQDVGINYGYTF TGTGCCAGCAGCCAAGATGTGGGGATTAACTATGGCTACACCTTC
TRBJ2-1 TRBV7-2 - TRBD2 CASSLPGGGPYNEQFF TGTGCCAGCAGCTTACCCGGCGGGGGGCCCTACAATGAGCAGTTCTTC
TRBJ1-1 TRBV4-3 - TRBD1 CASSPTRDRDTEAFF TGCGCCAGCAGCCCCACAAGGGACAGGGACACTGAAGCTTTCTTT
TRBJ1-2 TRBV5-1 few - CASSYRGTGYTF TGCGCCAGCAGCTATCGGGGAACGGGCTACACCTTC
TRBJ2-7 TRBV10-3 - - CAISEGLEGYEQYF TGTGCCATCAGTGAGGGGTTGGAGGGTTACGAGCAGTACTTC
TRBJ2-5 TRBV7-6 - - CASSPSVVAQETQYF TGTGCCAGCAGCCCTAGCGTGGTAGCCCAAGAGACCCAGTACTTC
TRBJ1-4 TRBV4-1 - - CASSPLGATNEKLFF TGCGCCAGCAGCCCCCTGGGGGCAACTAATGAAAAACTGTTTTTT
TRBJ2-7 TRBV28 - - CASSFLGTDYYEQYF TGTGCCAGCAGTTTCCTAGGGACGGACTACTACGAGCAGTACTTC
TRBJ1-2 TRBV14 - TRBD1 CASSQGTGAFYGYTF TGTGCCAGCAGCCAAGGGACAGGGGCCTTTTATGGCTACACCTTC
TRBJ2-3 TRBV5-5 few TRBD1 CASSQVPTGSDTQYF TGTGCCAGCAGCCAAGTCCCGACAGGGTCAGATACGCAGTATTTT
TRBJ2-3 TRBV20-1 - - CSAREGTGTQYF TGCAGTGCTAGAGAAGGGACGGGTACGCAGTATTTT
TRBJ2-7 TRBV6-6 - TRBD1 CASSYRGGQGYEQYF TGTGCCAGCAGTTACAGGGGGGGACAGGGGTACGAGCAGTACTTC
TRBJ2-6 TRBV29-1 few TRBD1 CSAEGALGANVLTF TGCAGCGCTGAGGGGGCGCTTGGGGCCAACGTCCTGACTTTC
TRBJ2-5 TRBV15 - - CATSSITGTQETQYF TGTGCCACCAGCAGTATCACCGGGACCCAAGAGACCCAGTACTTC
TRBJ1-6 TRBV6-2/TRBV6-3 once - CASSYATGGRDSPLHF TGTGCCAGCAGTTACGCCACCGGGGGTAGGGATTCACCCCTCCACTTT
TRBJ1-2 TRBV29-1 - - CSDDGDYGYTF TGCAGCGACGACGGGGATTATGGCTACACCTTC
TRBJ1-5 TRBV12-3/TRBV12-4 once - CASSSWVGPNQPQHF TGTGCCAGCAGCTCCTGGGTGGGGCCTAATCAGCCCCAGCATTTT
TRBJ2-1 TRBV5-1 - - CASSFSRQADEQFF TGCGCCAGCAGCTTCAGCCGACAGGCTGATGAGCAGTTCTTC
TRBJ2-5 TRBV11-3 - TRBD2 CASSPFSGGAGEQYF TGTGCCAGCAGCCCCTTCAGCGGGGGGGCTGGTGAGCAGTACTTC
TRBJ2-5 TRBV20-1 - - CSVTGTEWQETQYF TGCAGTGTAACAGGGACCGAGTGGCAAGAGACCCAGTACTTC
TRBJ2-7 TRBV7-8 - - CASSLALVTSSDEQYF TGTGCCAGCAGCTTAGCGCTAGTGACGAGCTCCGACGAGCAGTACTTC
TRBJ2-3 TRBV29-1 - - CSVEDEDWPRVSTDTQYF TGCAGCGTTGAAGATGAGGACTGGCCTCGGGTTAGCACAGATACGCAGTATTTT
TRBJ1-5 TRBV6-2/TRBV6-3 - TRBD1 CASEDRGGRPQHF TGTGCCAGCGAGGACAGGGGGGGTCGGCCCCAGCATTTT
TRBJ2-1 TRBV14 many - CASSQGYNEQFF TGTGCCAGCAGTCAGGGATACAATGAGCAGTTCTTC
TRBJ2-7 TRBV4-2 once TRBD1 CASSQVELRGTEQYF TGTGCCAGCAGCCAAGTCGAACTCAGGGGGACCGAGCAGTACTTC
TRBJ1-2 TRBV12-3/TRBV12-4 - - CASAGTHYGYTF TGTGCCAGCGCAGGGACCCACTATGGCTACACCTTC
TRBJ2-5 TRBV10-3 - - CAISVQEGEETQYF TGTGCCATCAGTGTGCAGGAGGGAGAGGAGACCCAGTACTTC
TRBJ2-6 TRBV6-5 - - CASNVTPISGANVLTF TGTGCCAGCAATGTTACTCCCATCTCTGGGGCCAACGTCCTGACTTTC
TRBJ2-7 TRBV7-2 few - CASSLGVSNEQYF TGTGCCAGCAGCTTAGGGGTCTCTAACGAGCAGTACTTC
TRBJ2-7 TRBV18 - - CASSGQCNEQYF TGTGCCAGCTCCGGACAGTGCAATGAGCAGTACTTC
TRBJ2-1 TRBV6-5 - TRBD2 CASRSSGRGDYNGQFF TGTGCCAGCAGGTCCTCGGGGCGGGGGGACTACAATGGGCAGTTCTTC
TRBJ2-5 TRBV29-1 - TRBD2 CSVPRGSGGTETQYF TGCAGCGTCCCCCGGGGTAGCGGGGGTACAGAGACCCAGTACTTC
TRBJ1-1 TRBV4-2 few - CASSQDVNTEAFF TGTGCCAGCAGCCAAGATGTGAACACTGAAGCTTTCTTT
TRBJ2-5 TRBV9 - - CASSVESGVETQYF TGTGCCAGCAGCGTAGAAAGTGGAGTGGAGACCCAGTACTTC
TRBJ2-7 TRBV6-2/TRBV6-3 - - CASSLSPIEQYF TGTGCCAGCAGTCTTTCCCCTATCGAGCAGTACTTC
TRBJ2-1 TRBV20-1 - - CSAKAGEGYNEQFF TGCAGTGCTAAAGCAGGGGAAGGTTACAATGAGCAGTTCTTC
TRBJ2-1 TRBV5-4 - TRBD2 CASSMFGDPGGYEQFF TGTGCCAGCAGCATGTTCGGGGATCCCGGGGGGTATGAGCAGTTCTTC